This T cell receptor beta chain was sequenced in a study of blood T cell repertoires in COVID-19. Study-level information: Samples representing acute and convalescent COVID-19 were sourced from the United States, Italy and Spain.

Original methodology: The assay estimated nucleated cells by amplifying reference gene primers. Using immunoSEQ multiplex PCR, the repertoire was profiled, and TCRdb retains in-frame clones only, with some absent. V and J calls and clone size follow that table, whereas D and trimming were derived from the DNA. The sample consists of about 300,000 clones, about 90% of them appearing once. What was sequenced was peripheral blood. This sequence was found in a woman aged 25 to 45 with COVID-19, enrolled during active disease.

This chain's CDR3 is CASSEGGTGNTEAFF. CDR3 DNA sequence: TGTGCCAGCAGTGAAGGGGGTACAGGGAACACTGAAGCTTTCTTT. The genes are TRBV6-4 and TRBJ1-1, with D maybe TRBD1 (6 bases). The germline V and J ends were trimmed by 3 bases and 1 base, with 12 bases remaining between them. Germline loops: CDR1 MRHNA, CDR2 SNTAGT. CDR3 length: 15 residues.